The rows below give T cell receptor beta chains drawn from one sample of a study of OX40 agonist ivuxolimab in advanced cancers. Only in-frame clones appear in the TCRdb table, and some are missing; sequencing was by immunoSEQ multiplex PCR. This sample yields about 69,000 clones, of which roughly 89% are seen a single time; approximately 10% belongs to the top ten. Sequencing used CD4+ or CD8+ T cells sorted from blood, obtained in a trial of the OX40 agonist ivuxolimab. The origin of the receptors is an adult with an advanced solid tumor such as melanoma, head and neck, liver or kidney cancer. CDR3s include the opening cysteine and the closing phenylalanine or tryptophan. A D gene is named only where the DNA matches it firmly. Clone size is shown for a subset of rows, as once, few, many or a class of expanded clone.

TGTGCCAGCAGTTCTGGGCCCAGCGGCAATGAGCAGTTCTTC,CASSSGPSGNEQFF,TRBJ2-1,-,TRBV6-4,-
TGTGCCTGGAGTTTAAAGGGACTTTTTGGCTACACCTTC,CAWSLKGLFGYTF,TRBJ1-2,-,TRBV30,-
TGCGCCAGCACCGAACTAGCGGGAGCTTTCGACAATGAGCAGTTCTTC,CASTELAGAFDNEQFF,TRBJ2-1,TRBD2,TRBV10-2,-
TGTGCCAGCAGCGTAGATGTGCTCTCCTACAATGAGCAGTTCTTC,CASSVDVLSYNEQFF,TRBJ2-1,-,TRBV9,-
TGTGCCAGCAGCTTAGGTCTAGCGGACAATGAGCAGTTCTTC,CASSLGLADNEQFF,TRBJ2-1,TRBD2,TRBV7-8,-
TGTGCCACCGACAGCAGCAACACCATATATTTT,CATDSSNTIYF,TRBJ1-3,-,TRBV28,-
TGTGCCAGCAGCGCGACTAGCGGGAGCTCCTACAATGAGCAGTTCTTC,CASSATSGSSYNEQFF,TRBJ2-1,TRBD2,TRBV9,-
TGTGCCAGTACCGTCAGTGATTCCCCTGAAGCTTTCTTT,CASTVSDSPEAFF,TRBJ1-1,-,TRBV19,-
TGTGCCTGGAGCACCAGGATTGTCTATGGCTACACCTTC,CAWSTRIVYGYTF,TRBJ1-2,-,TRBV30,few
TGTGCCAGCCTAAGAGGGACAGGGGAGGGGACTGAAGCTTTCTTT,CASLRGTGEGTEAFF,TRBJ1-1,TRBD1,TRBV19,-
TGTGCCAGCAGCTTAGGACTGACAGGGAGCCAGCCCCAGCATTTT,CASSLGLTGSQPQHF,TRBJ1-5,TRBD1,TRBV7-9,few
TGTGCCACTCACAGGGGGGCCTATAGCAATCAGCCCCAGCATTTT,CATHRGAYSNQPQHF,TRBJ1-5,TRBD1,TRBV19,-
TGTGCCAGCAGCTCGGGCCCTCAAAAAACCTACAGTGAGCAGTTCTTC,CASSSGPQKTYSEQFF,TRBJ2-1,-,TRBV7-3,once
TGCGCCAGCAGCCCGGGCCGGGGCAGGGATGAGCAGTTCTTC,CASSPGRGRDEQFF,TRBJ2-1,-,TRBV5-1,-
TGTGCCAGCAGCGTAGTGTCTAGCGGAAGAAATGAGCAGTTCTTC,CASSVVSSGRNEQFF,TRBJ2-1,TRBD2,TRBV9,-